The rows below give T cell receptor beta chains drawn from one sample of a study of cytomegalovirus exposure and HLA in healthy donors. Produced via immunoSEQ multiplex PCR; TCRdb's table is partial and in-frame only. The repertoire includes some 200,000 clones, about 84% of them detected once, and 3% to 4% sits in the top ten. Sequencing was carried out using PBMCs. These receptors originate from a middle-aged man in good health and CMV-seronegative. CDR3s include the opening cysteine and the closing phenylalanine or tryptophan. The D gene is left open where the match is weak. Clone size is shown for a subset of rows, as once, few, many or a class of expanded clone.

J,size,V,D,CDR3,DNA
TRBJ2-1,.,TRBV5-1,.,CASSLEIRPAGNEQFF,TGCGCCAGCAGCTTGGAAATACGCCCCGCGGGTAATGAGCAGTTCTTC
TRBJ2-5,.,TRBV6-5,TRBD2,CASSYSGTRGETQYF,TGTGCCAGCAGTTACTCCGGGACTAGGGGAGAGACCCAGTACTTC
TRBJ1-1,.,TRBV7-9,.,CASEGNTEAFF,TGTGCCAGCGAGGGGAACACTGAAGCTTTCTTT
TRBJ1-2,.,TRBV19,.,CASHQDITTDYTF,TGTGCCAGTCACCAGGACATTACCACGGACTACACCTTC
TRBJ1-1,.,TRBV29-1,TRBD1,CSVTEDRGLNTEAFF,TGCAGCGTGACTGAGGACAGGGGGTTGAACACTGAAGCTTTCTTT
TRBJ1-2,.,TRBV29-1,TRBD1,CSVRTGDYGYTF,TGCAGCGTGAGGACAGGGGACTATGGCTACACCTTC
TRBJ2-1,once,TRBV5-1,.,CASSSQYNEQFF,TGCGCCAGCAGCTCCCAGTACAATGAGCAGTTCTTC
TRBJ2-7,.,TRBV2,.,CASTPLYEQYF,TGTGCCAGCACCCCCCTCTACGAGCAGTACTTC
TRBJ2-3,once,TRBV11-2,.,CASRRVQDTQYF,TGTGCCAGCAGGAGGGTCCAGGATACGCAGTATTTT
TRBJ1-3,.,TRBV5-4,.,CASSTIGGSSGNTIYF,TGTGCCAGCAGCACCATCGGCGGGAGCTCTGGAAACACCATATATTTT
TRBJ2-2,.,TRBV10-3,TRBD1,CAISPVDRGSGELFF,TGTGCCATCAGCCCCGTTGACAGGGGTTCCGGGGAGCTGTTTTTT
TRBJ2-3,.,TRBV7-9,.,CASSLATSTDTQYF,TGTGCCAGCAGCTTAGCTACTAGCACAGATACGCAGTATTTT
TRBJ1-4,.,TRBV2,TRBD1,CASSAQGGGEKLFF,TGTGCCAGCAGTGCACAGGGGGGAGGGGAAAAACTGTTTTTT
TRBJ2-2,.,TRBV9,TRBD1,CASSVGQGASGELFF,TGTGCCAGCAGCGTGGGACAGGGGGCTTCCGGGGAGCTGTTTTTT
TRBJ1-6,.,TRBV30,TRBD1,CAWSGGQGRQNSPLHF,TGTGCCTGGAGTGGAGGACAGGGCCGCCAAAATTCACCCCTCCACTTT
TRBJ2-1,.,TRBV30,.,CACPGDFYNEQFF,TGTGCCTGCCCGGGGGATTTTTACAATGAGCAGTTCTTC
TRBJ2-1,.,TRBV7-9,TRBD1,CASSQTGTGFYNEQFF,TGTGCCAGCAGCCAGACCGGGACAGGGTTCTACAATGAGCAGTTCTTC
TRBJ2-5,.,TRBV6-5,.,CASSYPGSKETQYF,TGTGCCAGCAGTTACCCCGGGTCTAAAGAGACCCAGTACTTC
TRBJ2-7,.,TRBV5-8,.,CASSPRSYEQYF,TGTGCCAGCAGCCCTAGATCCTACGAGCAGTACTTC
TRBJ2-2,.,TRBV5-1,.,CASRQENTGELFF,TGCGCCAGCAGACAGGAGAACACCGGGGAGCTGTTTTTT